The clone carrying this TCR beta chain was recorded only once. This entry belongs to a study of blood T cell repertoires in COVID-19. Across the whole study: Acute and convalescent COVID-19 specimens originated in the United States, Italy and Spain.

The V gene end was trimmed by 1 base and the J gene end by 0 bases; junction bases not matched to a gene: 2. The CDR3 covers 16 residues. In germline, CDR1 is MNHEY, CDR2 SVGEGT. Repertoires were generated with immunoSEQ multiplex PCR, while TCRdb's copy carries only in-frame clones and drops some. There are tens of thousands of clones in the sample; 85% to 90% occur only once, and roughly a sixth lies in the top ten. This chain uses TRBV6-2 or TRBV6-3 with TRBJ1-3, with 8 nucleotides matching TRBD1. The sample taken for sequencing was peripheral blood. This receptor was taken from a man of 80 years or more in a cohort sampled during active COVID-19. The CDR3 spells CASSYFGTGSGNTIYF. The DNA for the CDR3 is TGTGCCAGCAGTTACTTCGGGACAGGCTCTGGAAACACCATATATTTT.